The 17 T cell receptor beta chains listed next were all sequenced from one sample in a study of beta chain features in type 1 diabetes. Study results and limitations: All four CD4+ subsets of Type 1 diabetes patients contained TCRB CDR3s that were moderately but significantly shorter.

These receptors lack a known antigen. Every isolated RNA sample was fully reverse transcribed, so sequencing captured expressed TCRB transcripts. The method was immunoSEQ multiplex PCR; TCRdb's version includes in-frame clones alone and lacks a portion of them. The profile shows 630,000 or so clones, about 14% of them singletons. Sample: naive CD4+ T cells from blood. The receptors derive from a man aged 18 to 35 with type 1 diabetes.

This clone was counted between two and nine times. The chain employs TRBV5-4 and TRBJ2-7; 8 nucleotides match TRBD2. From germline, CDR1 is SGHNT and CDR2 YYREEE (reference sequence). With 1 base clipped from V and 1 base from J, the junction kept 7 bases outside the gene matches. CDR3 size: 16 residues. The DNA for the CDR3 is TGTGCCAGCAGCTTGTCCCCTAGCGGGCGATCCTACGAGCAGTACTTC. It codes for CASSLSPSGRSYEQYF.

This clone was seen only once. This chain connects TRBV19 to TRBJ2-7; D possibly corresponds to TRBD1 (8 bases). CDR1 is LNHDA and CDR2 is SQIVND in the germline V gene (reference sequence). This CDR3 spans 15 amino acids. V was shortened by 7 bases and J by 6 bases, with 22 bases between the two germline ends. CDR3 amino acids: CASKRDRTNMGEQYF. The CDR3 DNA follows: TGTGCCAGTAAGCGGGACAGGACCAACATGGGCGAGCAGTACTTC. Based on the CDR3 plus reference TRBV19 and TRBJ2-7, the full variable domain is DGGITQSPKYLFRKEGQNVTLSCEQNLNHDAMYWYRQDPGQGLRLIYYSQIVNDFQKGDIAEGYSVSREKKESFPLTVTSAQKNPTAFYLCASKRDRTNMGEQYFGPGTRLTVT.

The chain recombines TRBV30 with TRBJ1-5; D possibly corresponds to TRBD1 (5 bases). With 1 base removed from V and 5 bases from J, the gap between germline ends came to 12 bases. The CDR3 has 14 residues. CDR1 is GTSNPN and CDR2 is SVGIG in the germline V gene (reference sequence). The CDR3 bases are TGTGCCTGGAGTGGAACGATACAGGATCAGCCCCAGCATTTT. Protein: CAWSGTIQDQPQHF. Full variable domain (rest looked up from reference TRBV30 and TRBJ1-5): SQTIHQWPATLVQPVGSPLSLECTVEGTSNPNLYWYRQAAGRGLQLLFYSVGIGQISSEVPQNLSASRPQDRQFILSSKKLLLSDSGFYLCAWSGTIQDQPQHFGDGTRLSIL.

In this sample, this clone turned up a few times. This chain uses TRBV6-5 with TRBJ2-3, with TRBD2 identical over 14 bases. V gave up 6 bases and J gave up 4 bases; unmatched junction bases: 3. CDR1 and CDR2 (germline): MNHEY, SVGAGI. The CDR3 length is 15 residues. The chain's CDR3 is CASRGTSGRPDTQYF. The CDR3 DNA follows: TGTGCCAGCAGGGGGACTAGCGGGAGACCAGATACGCAGTATTTT.

This clone came up a few times. V is TRBV5-1 and J is TRBJ2-7, with D unresolved. The V and J ends lost 0 bases and 0 bases respectively, with 7 bases between them. The germline gives CDR1 SGHRS, CDR2 YFSETQ. CDR3 size: 14 residues. The CDR3 bases are TGCGCCAGCAGCTTGGAAACCCGCTCCTACGAGCAGTACTTC. This sequence encodes CASSLETRSYEQYF.

The chain links TRBV7-9 to TRBJ1-2, with a weak D call TRBD1 (5 bases). From germline, CDR1 is SEHNR and CDR2 FQNEAQ (reference sequence). This CDR3 has 16 amino acids. The V end was cut by 2 bases, the J end by 6 bases, with 19 bases between. CDR3 sequence (DNA): TGTGCCAGCAGCTTATCTTTTGGCAGGGAGCGAAATGGCTACACCTTC. Translation: CASSLSFGRERNGYTF.

The rearrangement joins TRBV2 to TRBJ2-7; TRBD1 matches 7 bases. Per the germline V gene, CDR1 is SNHLY and CDR2 is FYNNEI. V shed 11 bases and J 1 base; nucleotides not matched to a gene: 5. The CDR3 is 12 residues long. The CDR3 DNA reads as TGTGCCGGAAGGGACAGATCCTACGAGCAGTACTTC. It encodes CAGRDRSYEQYF.

A few counts support this clone. This chain joins TRBV27 and TRBJ1-5; D uncertain. Germline CDR1 MNHEY, CDR2 SMNVEV (reference sequence). There are 14 residues in the CDR3. Trimming took off 2 bases at V and 3 bases at J, with 8 bases between the two ends. The CDR3 reads CASSLVGNNQPQHF. The CDR3 region has the DNA TGTGCCAGCAGTTTAGTGGGGAACAATCAGCCCCAGCATTTT.

V usage is TRBV29-1 and J usage is TRBJ1-2; D might be TRBD1 (5 bases). V lost 4 bases and J 7 bases, leaving 13 bases between the germline ends. The length of the CDR3 is 12 residues. In germline, CDR1 is SQVTM, CDR2 ANQGSEA. The DNA of the CDR3 is TGCAGCGTTGCCACGGGGCGGGCTGGCTACACCTTC. Its translation is CSVATGRAGYTF.

The gene calls are TRBV6-1 and TRBJ2-1; D remains unclear. The CDR3 runs 15 residues. The V gene lost 6 bases and the J gene lost 0 bases, with 12 bases spanning the gap. Germline assignment: CDR1 MNHNS and CDR2 SASEGT. CDR3 residues: CASRVSMSSYNEQFF. CDR3 nucleotide sequence: TGTGCCAGCAGGGTCTCGATGAGCTCCTACAATGAGCAGTTCTTC.

The rearrangement links TRBV6-6 to TRBJ1-2, with 10 bases aligning to TRBD1. Germline loops: CDR1 MNHNY, CDR2 SVGAGI (reference sequence). V dropped 5 bases and J dropped 8; count of bases not matched to a gene: 11. The CDR3 runs to 15 residues. The CDR3 nucleotides read TGTGCCAGCAGTCCCGGGACAGGGGTCGTTAGCGGCTACACCTTC. This sequence encodes CASSPGTGVVSGYTF.

The chain couples TRBV5-1 to TRBJ2-1; D is undetermined. Trimming removed 4 bases at V and 5 bases at J, with 19 bases between. This CDR3 is built from 16 residues. Germline loops: CDR1 SGHRS, CDR2 YFSETQ. For the CDR3, the DNA is TGCGCCAGCAGCCCGGAGTTGGGTCCCGGGCACAATGAGCAGTTCTTC. Encoded protein: CASSPELGPGHNEQFF.

This clone was recorded a few times. This chain links TRBV10-1 with TRBJ2-1, with 10 positions matching TRBD2. There are 16 residues in the CDR3. CDR1 WNHNN and CDR2 SYGVQD come from the germline V gene (reference sequence). Losses at the gene ends were 0 bases for V and 9 bases for J; bases not matched to a gene: 8. The chain's CDR3 is CASSESSGRAFGEQFF. CDR3 sequence (DNA): TGCGCCAGCAGTGAGTCGAGCGGGAGGGCCTTCGGTGAGCAGTTCTTC.

This chain links TRBV15 with TRBJ2-7, with unresolved D. The V end was cut by 1 base, the J end by 0 bases, with 13 bases between. Germline CDR1 is LNHNV and CDR2 is YYDKDF (reference sequence). There are 16 residues in the CDR3. The CDR3 loop is CATSRVWQAGSYEQYF. CDR3 coding DNA: TGTGCCACCAGCAGAGTGTGGCAGGCCGGCTCCTACGAGCAGTACTTC.

This clone was observed a handful of times. J is TRBJ1-1 and V is TRBV7-2, with D unclear. This CDR3 is 14 amino acids long. Germline values: CDR1 SGHTA, CDR2 FQGNSA. Deletions cut 11 bases from V and 0 bases from J, with 16 bases between. CDR3 DNA sequence: TGTGCCGGAGGAACGAGAACCTTGAACACTGAAGCTTTCTTT. It codes for CAGGTRTLNTEAFF.

This rearrangement joins TRBV7-2 to TRBJ1-5, with D perhaps TRBD1 (5 bases). The length of the CDR3 is 14 residues. From germline, CDR1 is SGHTA and CDR2 FQGNSA. V was clipped by 5 bases and J by 2 bases, with 10 bases between them. In DNA form, the CDR3 reads TGTGCCAGCAGCCAAGACAGCGGCAATCAGCCCCAGCATTTT. Encoded protein: CASSQDSGNQPQHF. Complete variable domain (other parts from reference TRBV7-2 and TRBJ1-5): GAGVSQSPSNKVTEKGKDVELRCDPISGHTALYWYRQSLGQGLEFLIYFQGNSAPDKSGLPSDRFSAERTGGSVSTLTIQRTQQEDSAVYLCASSQDSGNQPQHFGDGTRLSIL.

There are a few counts of this clone. This chain uses TRBV7-2 with TRBJ2-7, with D hard to call. The CDR3 runs 15 residues. The germline gives CDR1 SGHTA, CDR2 FQGNSA. V lost 1 base and J lost 1, with 11 bases in between. CDR3 sequence reads: CASSLGPVYSYEQYF. CDR3 bases: TGTGCCAGCAGCTTAGGTCCAGTTTATTCCTACGAGCAGTACTTC.